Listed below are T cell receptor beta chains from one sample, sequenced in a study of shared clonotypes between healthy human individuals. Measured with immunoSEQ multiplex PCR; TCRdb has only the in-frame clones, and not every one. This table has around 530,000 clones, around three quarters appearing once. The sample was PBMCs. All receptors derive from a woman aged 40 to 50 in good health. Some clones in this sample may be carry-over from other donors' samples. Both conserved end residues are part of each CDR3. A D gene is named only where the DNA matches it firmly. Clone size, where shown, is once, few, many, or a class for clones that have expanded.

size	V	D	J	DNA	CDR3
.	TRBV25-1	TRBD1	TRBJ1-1	TGTGCCAGCAGTGAGGTTCTAGGGGGCGGGCGAACTGAAGCTTTCTTT	CASSEVLGGGRTEAFF
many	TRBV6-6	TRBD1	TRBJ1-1	TGTGCCAGCAGTTACTTGACAGGGGAAGACACTGAAGCTTTCTTT	CASSYLTGEDTEAFF
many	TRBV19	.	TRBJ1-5	TGTGCCACTAACGCGGACACGACAAGCAATCAGCCCCAGCATTTT	CATNADTTSNQPQHF
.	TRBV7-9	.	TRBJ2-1	TGTGCCAGCAGCTTATGGCTAGTCAATGAGCAGTTCTTC	CASSLWLVNEQFF
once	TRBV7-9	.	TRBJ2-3	TGTGCCAGCAGCTTATACCGGGCGGGAGATACGCAGTATTTT	CASSLYRAGDTQYF
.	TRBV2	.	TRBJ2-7	TGTGCCAGCAGTGAATGGGTTTACGAGCAGTACTTC	CASSEWVYEQYF
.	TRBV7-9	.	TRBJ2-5	TGTGCCAGCAGCCCTACCCGGGGACAAGAGACCCAGTACTTC	CASSPTRGQETQYF
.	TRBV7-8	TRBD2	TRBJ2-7	TGTGCCAGCAGCTCCGGGACTAGCGGGAGTCGGTACGAGCAGTACTTC	CASSSGTSGSRYEQYF
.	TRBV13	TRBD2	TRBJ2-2	TGTGCCAGCAGCTCGAGGGCTAGCGGGAGTGCCGGGGAGCTGTTTTTT	CASSSRASGSAGELFF
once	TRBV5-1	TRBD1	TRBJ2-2	TGCGCCAGCCACAGGGGGGACACCGGGGAGCTGTTTTTT	CASHRGDTGELFF
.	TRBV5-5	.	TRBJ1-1	TGTGCCAGCAGCTTGGGAAACAGGTTGAACACTGAAGCTTTCTTT	CASSLGNRLNTEAFF
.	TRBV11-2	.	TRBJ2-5	TGTGCCAGCAGCTCACTGGGGGGCCAAGAGACCCAGTACTTC	CASSSLGGQETQYF
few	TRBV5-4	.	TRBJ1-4	TGTGCCAGCAGCTTAGGTGGATTCGGCAATCGGGGTGAAAAACTGTTTTTT	CASSLGGFGNRGEKLFF
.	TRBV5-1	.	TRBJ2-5	TGCGCCAGCAGCCCAGACAGGCCGGGACGGGAGACCCAGTACTTC	CASSPDRPGRETQYF
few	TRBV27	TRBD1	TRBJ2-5	TGTGCCAGCAGTGCCATGGGACAGGCCCAAGAGACCCAGTACTTC	CASSAMGQAQETQYF
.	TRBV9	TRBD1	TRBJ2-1	TGTGCCAGCAGCGTGGGGGACAGTTACAATGAGCAGTTCTTC	CASSVGDSYNEQFF
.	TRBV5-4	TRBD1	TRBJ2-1	TGTGCCAGCAGCTTGGCAAGACAGGGGGGGAATGAGCAGTTCTTC	CASSLARQGGNEQFF
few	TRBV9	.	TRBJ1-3	TGTGCCAGCAGCGATGCAGTTTCTTCTGGAAACACCATATATTTT	CASSDAVSSGNTIYF
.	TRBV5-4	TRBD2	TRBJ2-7	TGTGCCAGCAGCTTGGTCGGACTAGCGGGAGGTTCCCCCTACGAGCAGTACTTC	CASSLVGLAGGSPYEQYF
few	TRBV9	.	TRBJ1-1	TGTGCCAGCAGCGTAGCAGGGAACACTGAAGCTTTCTTT	CASSVAGNTEAFF
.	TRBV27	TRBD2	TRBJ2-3	TGTGCCAGCAGTCCCCTCGGGGCGGGAGGCGCAGATACGCAGTATTTT	CASSPLGAGGADTQYF
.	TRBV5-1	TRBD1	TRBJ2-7	TGCGCCAGCAGCCAACAGGGGGGCGCTCACTACGAGCAGTACTTC	CASSQQGGAHYEQYF
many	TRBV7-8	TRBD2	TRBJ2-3	TGTGCCAGCAGCATTAGCGGGAGGGCAGATACGCAGTATTTT	CASSISGRADTQYF
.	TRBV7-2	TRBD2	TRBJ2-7	TGTGCCAGCAGCCTATCCAGACTAGCGGCTACCTCCTACGAGCAGTACTTC	CASSLSRLAATSYEQYF
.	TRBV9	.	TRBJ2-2	TGTGCCAGCAGCGTAGTGGGTTCCGGGGAGCTGTTTTTT	CASSVVGSGELFF
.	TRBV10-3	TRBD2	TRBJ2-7	TGTGCCATCAGTGAGTCTTTAGCGGGAAGCCTCTCCTACGAGCAGTACTTC	CAISESLAGSLSYEQYF
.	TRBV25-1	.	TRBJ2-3	TGTGCCAGCACAAGCGGGGACAGCAACACAGATACGCAGTATTTT	CASTSGDSNTDTQYF
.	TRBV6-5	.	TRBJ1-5	TGTGCCAGCAGTTACTCTCCAGCTCAAAATCAGCCCCAGCATTTT	CASSYSPAQNQPQHF
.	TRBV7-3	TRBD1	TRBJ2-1	TGTGCCAGCAGCTTACAGGGACAGGAGATCTCGGAGCAGTTCTTC	CASSLQGQEISEQFF
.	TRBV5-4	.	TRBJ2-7	TGTGCCAGCAGCCGGGGCCTAGCGCCCAACGAGCAGTACTTC	CASSRGLAPNEQYF
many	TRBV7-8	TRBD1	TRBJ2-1	TGTGCCAGCAGCCCACTGTGGGACAGTCTTGAGCAGTTCTTC	CASSPLWDSLEQFF
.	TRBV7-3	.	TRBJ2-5	TGTGCCAGCAGCTATCTCGGAGGGAAAGAGACCCAGTACTTC	CASSYLGGKETQYF
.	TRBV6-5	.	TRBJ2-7	TGTGCCAGCAGTCTCCGGGGTTACGAGCAGTACTTC	CASSLRGYEQYF
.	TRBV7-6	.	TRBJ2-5	TGTGCCAGCAGCTTAGGGGGAGAAGAGACCCAGTACTTC	CASSLGGEETQYF
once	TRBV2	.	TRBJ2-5	TGTGCCAGCAGGGACGCAGGGACCCAGTACTTC	CASRDAGTQYF
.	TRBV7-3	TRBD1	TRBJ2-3	TGTGCCAGCAGCTTGACAGGGGGCTATTCCCCAGATACGCAGTATTTT	CASSLTGGYSPDTQYF
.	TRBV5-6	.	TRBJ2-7	TGTGCCAGCAGCTTGCTCGGGGAGCAGTACTTC	CASSLLGEQYF
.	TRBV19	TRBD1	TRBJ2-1	TGTGCCAGTAGGCTATCCCCCGGACAGGGATCCTACAATGAGCAGTTCTTC	CASRLSPGQGSYNEQFF
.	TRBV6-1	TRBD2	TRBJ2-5	TGTGCCAGCAGTGAAGCGCTTCGGGGGACTAGCGGGACCACGAGAGAGACCCAGTACTTC	CASSEALRGTSGTTRETQYF
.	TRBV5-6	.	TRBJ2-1	TGTGCCAGCAGCTTGCCGGACTCCTACAATGAGCAGTTCTTC	CASSLPDSYNEQFF
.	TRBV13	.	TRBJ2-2	TGTGCCAGCAGCCAACCGGAAGGGAGGAACACCGGGGAGCTGTTTTTT	CASSQPEGRNTGELFF
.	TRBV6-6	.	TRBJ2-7	TGTGCCAGCAGTTCCCTCCCCAGCGAGCAGTACTTC	CASSSLPSEQYF
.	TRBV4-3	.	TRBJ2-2	TGCGCCAGCAGCCAAGCGGGAGGAGGGGGAACCGGGGAGCTGTTTTTT	CASSQAGGGGTGELFF
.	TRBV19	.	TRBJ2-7	TGTGCCAGTAGTAAAATGGGCAACTCCTACGAGCAGTACTTC	CASSKMGNSYEQYF
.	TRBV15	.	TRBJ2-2	TGTGCCACCAGCAGAGACCGAGACACCGGGGAGCTGTTTTTT	CATSRDRDTGELFF
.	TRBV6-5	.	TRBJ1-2	TGTGCCAGCAGGAAAGACGGGAACTATGGCTACACCTTC	CASRKDGNYGYTF
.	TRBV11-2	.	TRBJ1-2	TGTGCCAGCAGCCTCGAGGGGGGGGTCCAGGGCTATGGCTACACCTTC	CASSLEGGVQGYGYTF
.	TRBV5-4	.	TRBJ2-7	TGTGCCAGCAGCCCCGGAGGCACAGGAACGAGCTCCTACGAGCAGTACTTC	CASSPGGTGTSSYEQYF
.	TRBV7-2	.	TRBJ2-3	TGTGCCAGCACCTTGGGCGTGGGAGCAGATACGCAGTATTTT	CASTLGVGADTQYF
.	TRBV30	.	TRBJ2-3	TGTGCCTGGGGGGGTCCAATAAGCACAGATACGCAGTATTTT	CAWGGPISTDTQYF
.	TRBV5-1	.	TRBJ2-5	TGCGCCAGCAGCTTGGAAGGGCGAGAGACCCAGTACTTC	CASSLEGRETQYF
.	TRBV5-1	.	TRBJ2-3	TGCGCCAGCAGCTCAAGCGGGAGCACAGATACGCAGTATTTT	CASSSSGSTDTQYF
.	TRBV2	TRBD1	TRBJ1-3	TGTGCCGGGGGGACAGGGGCCTCTGGAAACACCATATATTTT	CAGGTGASGNTIYF
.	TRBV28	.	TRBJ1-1	TGTGCCAGCAGTTTACTGGTCGGCAGCCCGAACACTGAAGCTTTCTTT	CASSLLVGSPNTEAFF
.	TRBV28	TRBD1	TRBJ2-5	TGTGCCAGCAGTTCCCCTCCGGGACAGGGGTCCGGGGAGCAGTACTTC	CASSSPPGQGSGEQYF
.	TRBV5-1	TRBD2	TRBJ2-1	TGCGCCAGCAGCTTGGGGACTAGCGCCTCATCCTACAATGAGCAGTTCTTC	CASSLGTSASSYNEQFF
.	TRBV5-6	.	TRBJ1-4	TGTGCCAGCAGCCTGACGGCCACTAATGAAAAACTGTTTTTT	CASSLTATNEKLFF
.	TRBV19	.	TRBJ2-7	TGTGCCAGTAGTATCGGGGGTCCGGCTGGGTACGAGCAGTACTTC	CASSIGGPAGYEQYF
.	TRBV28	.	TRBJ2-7	TGTGCCAGCAGTTTGGTACGACTTCTCTCCTACGAGCAGTACTTC	CASSLVRLLSYEQYF